The clone carrying this TCR beta chain was seen a few times. Antigen: not known. PCR amplification relied on 60 Vbeta primers (plus 13 Jbeta primers). The data were produced by immunoSEQ multiplex PCR, yet TCRdb's version contains in-frame clones alone and is incomplete. The data hold roughly 150,000 clones, with about three quarters observed a single time. The data were taken from a study of cytomegalovirus exposure and HLA in healthy donors. General observations from the study: Most likely, a cluster of highly shared sequence variants arose as a sequencing artifact. Prior analysis indicated that the majority of TCR beta V segments exhibited productivity approximately 87% or approximately 30% of the time. Despite most TCR sequences being rare, some public TCRs occurred in many donors.

V lost 3 bases and J 3 bases, leaving 12 bases between the germline ends. This CDR3 is built from 15 residues. Germline V gene sequence: CDR1 ENHRY, CDR2 SYGVKD. The source of this sequence is a man between 18 and 35 years old in good health and CMV-seronegative. V and J are TRBV10-3 and TRBJ2-1; tentative D call: TRBD2 (7 bases). Sequences were obtained from PBMCs. The CDR3 DNA is TGTGCCATCAGTGACCGGGGGGCGCACTACAATGAGCAGTTCTTC. Translation gives CAISDRGAHYNEQFF.